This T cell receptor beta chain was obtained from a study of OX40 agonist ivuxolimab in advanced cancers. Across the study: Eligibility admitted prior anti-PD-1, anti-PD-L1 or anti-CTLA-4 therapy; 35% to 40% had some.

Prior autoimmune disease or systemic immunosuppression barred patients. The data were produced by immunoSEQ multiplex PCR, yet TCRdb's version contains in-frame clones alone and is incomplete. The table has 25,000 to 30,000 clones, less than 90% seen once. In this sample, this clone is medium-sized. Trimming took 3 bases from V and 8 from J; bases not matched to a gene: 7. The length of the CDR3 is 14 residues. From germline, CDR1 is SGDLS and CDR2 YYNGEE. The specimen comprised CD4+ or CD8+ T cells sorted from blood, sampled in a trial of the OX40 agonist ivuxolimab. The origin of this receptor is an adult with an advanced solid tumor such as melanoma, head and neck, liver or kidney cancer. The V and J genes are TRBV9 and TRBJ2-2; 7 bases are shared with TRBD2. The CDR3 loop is CASSASGIEGELFF. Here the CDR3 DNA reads TGTGCCAGCAGCGCAAGCGGGATAGAAGGGGAGCTGTTTTTT.